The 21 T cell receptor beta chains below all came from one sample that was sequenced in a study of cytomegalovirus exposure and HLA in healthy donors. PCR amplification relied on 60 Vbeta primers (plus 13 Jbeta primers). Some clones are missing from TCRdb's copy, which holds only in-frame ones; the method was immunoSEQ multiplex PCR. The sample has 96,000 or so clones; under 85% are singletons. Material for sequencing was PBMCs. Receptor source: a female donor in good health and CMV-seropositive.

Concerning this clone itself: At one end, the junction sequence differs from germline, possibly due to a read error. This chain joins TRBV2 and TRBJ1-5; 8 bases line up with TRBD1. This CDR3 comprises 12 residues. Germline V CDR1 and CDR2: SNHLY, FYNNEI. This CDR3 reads CASSTGQGNIRF. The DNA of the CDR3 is TGTGCCAGCAGTACCGGACAGGGAAATATACGTTTT.

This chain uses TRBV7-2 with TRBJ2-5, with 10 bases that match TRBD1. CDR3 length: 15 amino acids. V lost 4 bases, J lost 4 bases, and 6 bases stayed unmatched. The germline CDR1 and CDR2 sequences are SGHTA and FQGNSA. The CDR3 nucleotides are TGTGCCAGCAGCTCCGGGACAGGGGTTTTAGAGACCCAGTACTTC. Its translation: CASSSGTGVLETQYF.

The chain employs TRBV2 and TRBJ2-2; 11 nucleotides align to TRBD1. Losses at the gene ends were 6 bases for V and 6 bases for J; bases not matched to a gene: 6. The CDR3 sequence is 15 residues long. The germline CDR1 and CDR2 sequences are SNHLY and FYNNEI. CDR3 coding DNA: TGTGCCAGCAGGGACCGGGACAGGGGGTCCGGGGAGCTGTTTTTT. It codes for CASRDRDRGSGELFF. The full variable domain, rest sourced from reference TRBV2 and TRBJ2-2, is EPEVTQTPSHQVTQMGQEVILRCVPISNHLYFYWYRQILGQKVEFLVSFYNNEISEKSEIFDDQFSVERPDGSNFTLKIRSTKLEDSAMYFCASRDRDRGSGELFFGEGSRLTVL.

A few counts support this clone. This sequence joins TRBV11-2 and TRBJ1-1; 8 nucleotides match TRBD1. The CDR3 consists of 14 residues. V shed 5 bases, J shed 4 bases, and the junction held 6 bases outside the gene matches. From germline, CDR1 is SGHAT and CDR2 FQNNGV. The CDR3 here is CASSADRGITEAFF. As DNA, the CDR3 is TGTGCCAGCAGCGCCGACAGGGGAATCACTGAAGCTTTCTTT.

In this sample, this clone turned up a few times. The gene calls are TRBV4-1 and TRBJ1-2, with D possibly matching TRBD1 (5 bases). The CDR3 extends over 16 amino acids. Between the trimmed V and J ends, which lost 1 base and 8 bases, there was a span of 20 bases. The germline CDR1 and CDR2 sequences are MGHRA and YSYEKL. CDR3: CASSQGQNRFLRGYTF. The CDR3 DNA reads TGCGCCAGCAGCCAAGGACAGAACCGCTTCCTTAGGGGCTACACCTTC.

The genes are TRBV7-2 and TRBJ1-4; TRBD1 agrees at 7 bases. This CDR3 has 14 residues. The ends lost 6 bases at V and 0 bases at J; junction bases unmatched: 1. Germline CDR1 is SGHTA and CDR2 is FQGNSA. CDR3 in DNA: TGTGCCAGCAGTCAGGGGGCAACTAATGAAAAACTGTTTTTT. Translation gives CASSQGATNEKLFF.

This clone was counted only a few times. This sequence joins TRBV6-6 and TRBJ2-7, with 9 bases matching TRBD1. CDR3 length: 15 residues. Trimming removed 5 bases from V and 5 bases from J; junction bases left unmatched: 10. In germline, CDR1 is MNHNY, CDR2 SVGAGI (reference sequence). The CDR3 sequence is CASSDGTGSVDEQYF. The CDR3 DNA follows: TGTGCCAGCAGTGATGGGACAGGGAGTGTCGACGAGCAGTACTTC.

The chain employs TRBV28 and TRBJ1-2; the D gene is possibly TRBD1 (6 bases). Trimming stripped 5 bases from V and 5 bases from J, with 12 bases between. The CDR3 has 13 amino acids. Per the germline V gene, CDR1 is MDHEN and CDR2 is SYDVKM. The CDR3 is CASSTGTPYGYTF. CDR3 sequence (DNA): TGTGCCAGCAGTACCGGGACACCTTATGGCTACACCTTC.

The CDR3 sequence is CASSLGPRTQYF. The CDR3 DNA reads as TGTGCCAGCAGCTTGGGCCCGCGGACCCAGTACTTC. The V and J genes are TRBV7-9 and TRBJ2-5, with D unclear. From germline, CDR1 is SEHNR and CDR2 FQNEAQ (reference sequence). The CDR3 consists of 12 residues. Between the trimmed V and J ends, which lost 3 bases and 7 bases, there was a span of 9 bases.

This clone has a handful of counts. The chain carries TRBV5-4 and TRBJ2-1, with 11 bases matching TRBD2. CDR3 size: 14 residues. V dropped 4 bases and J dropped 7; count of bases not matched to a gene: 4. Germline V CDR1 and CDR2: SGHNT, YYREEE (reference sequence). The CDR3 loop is CASSPGTSGNEQFF. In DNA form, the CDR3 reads TGTGCCAGCAGCCCCGGGACTAGCGGAAATGAGCAGTTCTTC.

The CDR3, as DNA: TGTGCCTGGAGTGCCCCTAGGACAGAGGAGACCCAGTACTTC. This gives the protein CAWSAPRTEETQYF. V gene TRBV30 combines with J gene TRBJ2-5, with TRBD1 as a possible D gene (6 bases). The CDR3 runs 14 residues. V lost 1 base and J lost 5, with 14 bases in between. CDR1 and CDR2 (germline): GTSNPN, SVGIG (reference sequence).

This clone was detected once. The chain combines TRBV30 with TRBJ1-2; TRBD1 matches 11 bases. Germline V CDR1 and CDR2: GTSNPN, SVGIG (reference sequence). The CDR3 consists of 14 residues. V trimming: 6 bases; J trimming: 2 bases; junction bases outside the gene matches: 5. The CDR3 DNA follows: TGTGCCTGCCCCGGGACAGGGGGAAACTATGGCTACACCTTC. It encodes CACPGTGGNYGYTF.

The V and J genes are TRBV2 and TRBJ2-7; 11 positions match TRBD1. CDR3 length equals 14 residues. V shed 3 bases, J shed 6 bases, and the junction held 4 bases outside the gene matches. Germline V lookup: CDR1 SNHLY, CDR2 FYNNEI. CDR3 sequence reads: CASSEDRGLPEQYF. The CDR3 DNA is TGTGCCAGCAGTGAGGACAGGGGGCTGCCCGAGCAGTACTTC. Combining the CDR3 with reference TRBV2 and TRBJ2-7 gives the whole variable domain EPEVTQTPSHQVTQMGQEVILRCVPISNHLYFYWYRQILGQKVEFLVSFYNNEISEKSEIFDDQFSVERPDGSNFTLKIRSTKLEDSAMYFCASSEDRGLPEQYFGPGTRLTVT.

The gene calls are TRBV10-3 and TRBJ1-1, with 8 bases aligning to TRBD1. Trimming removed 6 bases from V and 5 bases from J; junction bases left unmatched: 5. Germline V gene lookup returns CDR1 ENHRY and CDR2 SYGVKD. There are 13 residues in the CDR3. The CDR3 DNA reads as TGTGCCATCAGATCTGACAGGGGAACTGAAGCTTTCTTT. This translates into CAIRSDRGTEAFF.

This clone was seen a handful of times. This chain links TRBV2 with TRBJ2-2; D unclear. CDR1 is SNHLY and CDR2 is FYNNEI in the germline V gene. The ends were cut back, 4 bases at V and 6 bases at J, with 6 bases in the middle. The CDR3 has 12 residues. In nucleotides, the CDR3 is TGTGCCAGCAGTGCCCAGTCCGGGGAGCTGTTTTTT. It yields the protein CASSAQSGELFF. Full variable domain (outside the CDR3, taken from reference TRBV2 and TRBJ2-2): EPEVTQTPSHQVTQMGQEVILRCVPISNHLYFYWYRQILGQKVEFLVSFYNNEISEKSEIFDDQFSVERPDGSNFTLKIRSTKLEDSAMYFCASSAQSGELFFGEGSRLTVL.

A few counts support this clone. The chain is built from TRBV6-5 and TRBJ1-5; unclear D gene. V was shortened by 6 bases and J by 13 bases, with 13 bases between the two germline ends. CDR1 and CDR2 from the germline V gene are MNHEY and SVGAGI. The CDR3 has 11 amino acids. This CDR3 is CASRGGVVQHF. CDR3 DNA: TGTGCCAGCAGGGGAGGAGTGGTACAGCATTTT.

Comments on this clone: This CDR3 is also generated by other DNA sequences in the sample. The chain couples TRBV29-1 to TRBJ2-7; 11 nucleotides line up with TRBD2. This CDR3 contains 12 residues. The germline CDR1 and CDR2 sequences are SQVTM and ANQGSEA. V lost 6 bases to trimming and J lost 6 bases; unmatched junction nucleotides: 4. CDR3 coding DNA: TGCAGCGTAAAAGGGACTAGCGGCGAGCAGTACTTC. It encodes CSVKGTSGEQYF.

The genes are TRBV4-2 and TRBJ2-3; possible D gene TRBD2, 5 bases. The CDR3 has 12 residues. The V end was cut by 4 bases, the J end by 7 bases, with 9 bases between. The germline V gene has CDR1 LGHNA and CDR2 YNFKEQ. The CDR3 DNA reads TGTGCCAGCAGCCTAGAGCGGTATACGCAGTATTTT. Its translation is CASSLERYTQYF.

The CDR3 sequence: CASSQGGAGELFF. In DNA form, the CDR3 reads TGTGCCAGCAGTCAAGGGGGGGCCGGGGAGCTGTTTTTT. The V and J genes are TRBV6-5 and TRBJ2-2; maybe TRBD2 (7 bases). The CDR3 has 13 amino acids. Trimming pared 5 bases from V and 6 bases from J, leaving 10 bases between. The germline gives CDR1 MNHEY, CDR2 SVGAGI.

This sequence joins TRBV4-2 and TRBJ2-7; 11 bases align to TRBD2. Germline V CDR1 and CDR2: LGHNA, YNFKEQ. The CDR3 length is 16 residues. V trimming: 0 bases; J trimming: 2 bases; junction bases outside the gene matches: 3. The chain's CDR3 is CASSQETSGSPYEQYF. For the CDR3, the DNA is TGTGCCAGCAGCCAAGAAACTAGCGGGAGCCCCTACGAGCAGTACTTC.

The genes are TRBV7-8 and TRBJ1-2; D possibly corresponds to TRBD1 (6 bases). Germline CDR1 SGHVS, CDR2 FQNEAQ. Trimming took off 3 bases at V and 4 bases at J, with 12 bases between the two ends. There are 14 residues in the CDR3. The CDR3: CASSFTSRGYGYTF. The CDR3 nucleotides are TGTGCCAGCAGCTTCACCTCCAGGGGCTATGGCTACACCTTC.